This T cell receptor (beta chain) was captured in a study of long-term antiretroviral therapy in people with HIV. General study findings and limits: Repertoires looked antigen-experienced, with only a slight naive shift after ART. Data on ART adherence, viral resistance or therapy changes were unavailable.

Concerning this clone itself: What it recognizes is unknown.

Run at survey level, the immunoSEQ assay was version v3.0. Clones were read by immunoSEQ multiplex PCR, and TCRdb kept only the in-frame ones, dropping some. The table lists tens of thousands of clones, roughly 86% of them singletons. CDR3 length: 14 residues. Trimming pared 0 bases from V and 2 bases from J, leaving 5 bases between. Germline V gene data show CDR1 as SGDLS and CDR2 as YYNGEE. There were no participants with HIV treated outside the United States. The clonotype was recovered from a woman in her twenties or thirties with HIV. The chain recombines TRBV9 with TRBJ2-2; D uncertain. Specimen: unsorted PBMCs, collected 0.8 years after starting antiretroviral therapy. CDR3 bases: TGTGCCAGCAGCGTAGGACGAAACACCGGGGAGCTGTTTTTT. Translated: CASSVGRNTGELFF.